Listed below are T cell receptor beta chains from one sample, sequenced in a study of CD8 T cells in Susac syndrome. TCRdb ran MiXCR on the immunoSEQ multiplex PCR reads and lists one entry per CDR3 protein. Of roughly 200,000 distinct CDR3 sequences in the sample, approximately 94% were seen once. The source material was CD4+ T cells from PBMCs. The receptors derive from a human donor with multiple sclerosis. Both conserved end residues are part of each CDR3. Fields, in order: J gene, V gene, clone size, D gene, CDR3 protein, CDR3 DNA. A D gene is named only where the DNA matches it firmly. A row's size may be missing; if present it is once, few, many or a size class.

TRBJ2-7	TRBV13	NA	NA	CASSPPLVPYEQYF	TGTGCCAGCAGCCCCCCCCTCGTACCCTACGAGCAGTACTTC
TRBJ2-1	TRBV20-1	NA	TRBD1	CSAGGGGQNNEQFF	TGCAGTGCTGGGGGTGGGGGACAGAACAATGAGCAGTTCTTC
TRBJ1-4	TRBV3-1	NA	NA	CASSPSDRANEKLFF	TGTGCCAGCAGCCCGTCCGATCGAGCTAATGAAAAACTGTTTTTT
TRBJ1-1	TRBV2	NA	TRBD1	CASRRWTGGERRGTEAFF	TGTGCCAGCAGACGATGGACAGGGGGAGAGCGTCGAGGCACTGAAGCTTTCTTT
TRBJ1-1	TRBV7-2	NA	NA	CASSLGSSRNTEAFF	TGTGCCAGCAGCTTAGGTTCCAGCAGGAACACTGAAGCTTTCTTT
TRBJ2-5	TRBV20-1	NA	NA	CSAGRETQYF	TGCAGTGCTGGACGAGAGACCCAGTACTTC
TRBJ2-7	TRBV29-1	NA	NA	CSVEEGPGYEQYF	TGCAGCGTTGAAGAAGGGCCCGGGTACGAGCAGTACTTC
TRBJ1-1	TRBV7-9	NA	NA	CASSGRQNTEAFF	TGTGCCAGCAGCGGTAGACAGAACACTGAAGCTTTCTTT
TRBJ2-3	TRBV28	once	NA	CASSLDASKPTSTDTQYF	TGTGCCAGCAGTTTAGACGCTTCAAAACCAACTAGCACAGATACGCAGTATTTT
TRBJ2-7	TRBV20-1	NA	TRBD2	CSAVNGGISEQYF	TGCAGTGCTGTTAACGGGGGGATATCCGAGCAGTACTTC
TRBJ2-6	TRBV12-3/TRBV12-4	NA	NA	CASSLGGLGANVLTF	TGTGCCAGCAGTTTAGGGGGGCTTGGGGCCAACGTCCTGACTTTC
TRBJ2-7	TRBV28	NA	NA	CASSFSGVGHYEQYF	TGTGCCAGCAGTTTCTCTGGGGTCGGACACTACGAGCAGTACTTC
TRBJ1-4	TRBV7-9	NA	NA	CASSFKGVHEKLFF	TGTGCCAGCAGCTTTAAGGGGGTTCACGAAAAACTGTTTTTT
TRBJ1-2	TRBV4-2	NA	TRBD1	CASSRLQGKGHGYTF	TGTGCCAGCAGCCGGTTACAGGGGAAAGGTCATGGCTACACCTTC
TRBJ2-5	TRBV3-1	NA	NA	CASSQDRARQETQYF	TGTGCCAGCAGCCAAGATCGGGCTAGGCAAGAGACCCAGTACTTC
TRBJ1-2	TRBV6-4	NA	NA	CASSDEAALYGYTF	TGTGCCAGCAGTGACGAGGCAGCCCTTTATGGCTACACCTTC
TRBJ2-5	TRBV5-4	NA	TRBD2	CASSPGLATQETQYF	TGTGCCAGCAGCCCGGGACTAGCTACCCAAGAGACCCAGTACTTC
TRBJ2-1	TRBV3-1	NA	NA	CASCQGGLSYNEQFF	TGTGCCAGCTGTCAGGGGGGGCTGTCCTACAATGAGCAGTTCTTC
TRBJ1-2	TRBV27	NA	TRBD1	CASSVTRTGIVSGYTF	TGTGCCAGCAGTGTTACCCGGACAGGGATTGTTTCAGGCTACACCTTC
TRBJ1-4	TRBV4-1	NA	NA	CASSQRTGRNEKLFF	TGCGCCAGCAGCCAAAGGACGGGACGGAATGAAAAACTGTTTTTT
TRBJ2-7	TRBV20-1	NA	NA	CSAINSGYGLYEQYF	TGCAGTGCCATTAACAGTGGGTACGGGCTCTACGAGCAGTACTTC